Presented here are 20 T cell receptor beta chains from one specimen sequenced in a study of T cell repertoires in cytomegalovirus infection. TCRdb re-called the reads with MiXCR, one entry per CDR3 protein. The sample includes about 740,000 distinct CDR3 sequences, around 32% seen only once; the top ten take about 18%. The antigens for these receptors are not known. Sample: cultured PBMCs, taken from culture after CMV antigen stimulation. These receptors came from a human donor in good health (CMV status not recorded). Some clones in this sample may be carry-over from other donors' samples.

This sequence joins TRBV4-1 and TRBJ2-3; D is perhaps TRBD1 or TRBD2 (5 bases each). The CDR3 runs 13 residues. The ends were cut back, 3 bases at V and 7 bases at J, with 11 bases in the middle. CDR1 and CDR2 (germline): MGHRA, YSYEKL. In nucleotides, the CDR3 is TGCGCCAGCAGCCAGGAGGACACGAATACGCAGTATTTT. Its protein product is CASSQEDTNTQYF.

This clonotype has just a few counts. V gene TRBV7-2 combines with J gene TRBJ2-4; D not certain. Trimming removed 2 bases from V and 1 base from J, with 9 bases in between. The V gene's germline CDR1 is SGHTA and CDR2 FQGNSA. The CDR3 loop spans 15 amino acids. The CDR3 bases are TGTGCCAGCAGCTTAAGAAAGTCTGCCAAAAACATTCAGTACTTC. Its translation: CASSLRKSAKNIQYF.

The sample holds a few counts of this clonotype. This chain joins TRBV11-1 and TRBJ2-3; TRBD1 agrees at 7 bases. Per germline, CDR1 SGHAT and CDR2 FQDESV (reference sequence). The CDR3 spans 13 residues. The trim removed 5 bases at V and 6 bases at J, leaving 5 bases unmatched. CDR3 loop: CASSPGQPDTQYF. The CDR3, as DNA: TGTGCCAGCAGCCCGGGACAGCCGGATACGCAGTATTTT.

Turning to this clonotype: The junction does not match germline at one end; this may be a read error. The CDR3 nucleotides are TGTGCCAGCAGCTTAGACTTTGCGGGCAGGGCAATGTACTTT. It specifies CASSLDFAGRAMYF. This rearrangement joins TRBV7-2 to TRBJ1-5; possibly TRBD1 for D (5 bases). The CDR3 is 14 amino acids. CDR1 SGHTA and CDR2 FQGNSA come from the germline V gene.

This clonotype was recorded a few times. This chain uses TRBV27 with TRBJ2-5; 11 positions match TRBD1. This CDR3 region has 15 residues. Germline V CDR1 and CDR2: MNHEY, SMNVEV (reference sequence). Trimming cost V 6 bases and J 5 bases; bases outside gene matches: 8. CDR3 nucleotide sequence: TGTGCCAGCAGGAAGGGACAGGGGGTCGGCGAGACCCAGTACTTC. Translation: CASRKGQGVGETQYF.

The rearrangement links TRBV27 to TRBJ2-5; 8 bases agree with TRBD2. CDR3 length: 14 amino acids. V shed 10 bases and J 3 bases; nucleotides not matched to a gene: 10. Germline values: CDR1 MNHEY, CDR2 SMNVEV (reference sequence). CDR3 sequence (DNA): TGTGCCATGCAAAGAAATAGCGGGAAAGAGACCCAGTACTTC. Encoded protein: CAMQRNSGKETQYF.

This clonotype was observed many times. V gene TRBV7-2 combines with J gene TRBJ2-7; D unresolved. The CDR3 extends over 11 amino acids. Per germline, CDR1 SGHTA and CDR2 FQGNSA. The germline V and J ends were trimmed by 5 bases and 3 bases, with 5 bases remaining between them. CDR3 coding DNA: TGTGCCAGCAGCCCTAACTACGAGCAGTACTTC. Amino acids: CASSPNYEQYF.

This clonotype was seen a few times. In DNA form, the CDR3 reads TGTGCCAGCAGCGCAGCGTCTGGGGCCAACGTCCTGACTTTC. Translation gives CASSAASGANVLTF. J is TRBJ2-6 and V is TRBV7-9; D not resolved. CDR3 size: 14 residues. The germline V gene encodes CDR1 SEHNR and CDR2 FQNEAQ (reference sequence). V was shortened by 5 bases and J by 1 base, with 6 bases between the two germline ends.

This clonotype showed up just a few times. This sequence joins TRBV7-6 and TRBJ2-7, with a tentative D call TRBD2 (6 bases). The V gene lost 1 base and the J gene lost 4 bases, with 14 bases spanning the gap. Germline V gene data show CDR1 as SGHVS and CDR2 as FNYEAQ. The CDR3 loop spans 15 amino acids. CDR3 DNA sequence: TGTGCCAGCAGCTTAGGATTCGGGACTTCTTACGAGCAGTACTTC. Protein product: CASSLGFGTSYEQYF. Variable domain in full (rest from reference TRBV7-6 and TRBJ2-7): GAGVSQSPRYKVTKRGQDVALRCDPISGHVSLYWYRQALGQGPEFLTYFNYEAQQDKSGLPNDRFSAERPEGSISTLTIQRTEQRDSAMYRCASSLGFGTSYEQYFGPGTRLTVT.

The J gene is TRBJ2-3, the V gene TRBV24-1; D is ambiguous. The CDR3 consists of 13 residues. V lost 2 bases to trimming and J lost 5 bases, with 7 bases between them. The germline V gene encodes CDR1 KGHDR and CDR2 SFDVKD. The CDR3: CATSDYLEDTQYF. In nucleotides, the CDR3 is TGTGCCACCAGTGATTATCTGGAAGATACGCAGTATTTT.

The genes are TRBV6-2 or TRBV6-3 and TRBJ2-2, with 10 bases fitting TRBD2. The CDR3 runs 16 residues. Germline CDR1 is MNHEY and CDR2 is SVGEGT. Trimming removed 6 bases from V and 1 base from J; junction bases left unmatched: 5. This chain's CDR3 is CASSWGLARNTGELFF. The CDR3 DNA follows: TGTGCCAGCAGCTGGGGACTAGCGAGGAACACCGGGGAGCTGTTTTTT.

This clonotype turned up a few times. The CDR3 reads CASSPYRVIADTQYF. CDR3 sequence (DNA): TGTGCCAGTAGTCCCTACAGGGTGATTGCAGATACGCAGTATTTT. V and J are TRBV19 and TRBJ2-3, with D maybe TRBD1 (6 bases). Germline V CDR1 and CDR2: LNHDA, SQIVND (reference sequence). The CDR3 covers 15 residues. V lost 5 bases and J lost 4, with 16 bases in between.

This chain joins TRBV6-1 and TRBJ2-2, with D perhaps TRBD1 (5 bases). CDR1 is MNHNS, CDR2 SASEGT, per germline. V lost 7 bases, J lost 2 bases, and 17 bases lay in between. The CDR3 contains 16 residues. DNA of the CDR3: TGTGCCAGCACAAAAGGGGTGGTCAGCAACACCGGGGAGCTGTTTTTT. Translating gives CASTKGVVSNTGELFF.

V is TRBV28 and J is TRBJ2-3; 8 bases line up with TRBD2. CDR1 is MDHEN and CDR2 is SYDVKM in the germline V gene. With 5 bases clipped from V and 2 bases from J, the junction kept 12 bases outside the gene matches. The CDR3 has 17 amino acids. The CDR3 loop reads CASSRSSTSGNTDTQYF. In DNA, the CDR3 is TGTGCCAGCAGTAGGAGTAGTACTAGCGGAAACACAGATACGCAGTATTTT.

This clonotype was seen at least ten times. The chain carries TRBV20-1 and TRBJ2-4; 7 nucleotides match TRBD1. This CDR3 is 14 amino acids long. The junction had 8 bases not matched to a gene; V was cut back by 5 bases and J by 4 bases. Germline V gene data show CDR1 as DFQATT and CDR2 as SNEGSKA (reference sequence). CDR3 amino acids: CSAPPPGGKNIQYF. CDR3 nucleotides: TGCAGTGCTCCCCCACCAGGGGGTAAAAACATTCAGTACTTC.

This chain joins TRBV7-2 and TRBJ2-3; TRBD2 is a possible D gene (6 bases). Germline lookup yields CDR1 SGHTA and CDR2 FQGNSA. V lost 6 bases to trimming and J lost 1 base, with 14 bases between them. The CDR3 loop spans 15 amino acids. CDR3 residues: CASSPVAGRTDTQYF. In DNA form, the CDR3 reads TGTGCCAGCAGTCCCGTCGCGGGGCGCACAGATACGCAGTATTTT.

A few counts support this clonotype. The chain combines TRBV6-1 with TRBJ2-3, with D tentatively TRBD1 (5 bases). The V and J ends lost 7 bases and 4 bases respectively, with 15 bases between them. The CDR3 sequence is 14 residues long. CDR1 and CDR2 (germline): MNHNS, SASEGT. Written as DNA, the CDR3 is TGTGCCAGCATAGTCCGGGCAGGGCCAGATACGCAGTATTTT. Its translation: CASIVRAGPDTQYF.

The sample holds a few counts of this clonotype. This chain joins TRBV7-9 and TRBJ2-1; 8 bases align to TRBD2. This CDR3 comprises 14 residues. The V gene's germline CDR1 is SEHNR and CDR2 FQNEAQ (reference sequence). V lost 3 bases to trimming and J lost 6 bases; unmatched junction nucleotides: 4. CDR3 in amino acids: CASSLTSEFNEQFF. CDR3 nucleotide sequence: TGTGCCAGCAGCTTGACTAGCGAATTCAATGAGCAGTTCTTC.

The V and J genes are TRBV7-9 and TRBJ2-1; no firm D call. Trimming cost V 1 base and J 9 bases, with 7 bases left between them. Looked up from germline, CDR1 is SEHNR and CDR2 is FQNEAQ (reference sequence). The CDR3 extends over 12 amino acids. This CDR3 reads CASSLVSSEQFF. The DNA of the CDR3 is TGTGCCAGCAGCTTAGTATCCAGTGAGCAGTTCTTC.

This clonotype was detected only once. The genes are TRBV15 and TRBJ2-1; 8 bases align to TRBD2. There are 16 residues in the CDR3. The J segment lost 9 bases and the V segment lost 5 bases, leaving 15 bases of the junction unmatched. Germline assignment: CDR1 LNHNV and CDR2 YYDKDF (reference sequence). CDR3 protein: CATSSRFGSGALEQFF. In nucleotides, the CDR3 is TGTGCCACCAGCTCACGCTTCGGTAGCGGGGCTCTTGAGCAGTTCTTC.